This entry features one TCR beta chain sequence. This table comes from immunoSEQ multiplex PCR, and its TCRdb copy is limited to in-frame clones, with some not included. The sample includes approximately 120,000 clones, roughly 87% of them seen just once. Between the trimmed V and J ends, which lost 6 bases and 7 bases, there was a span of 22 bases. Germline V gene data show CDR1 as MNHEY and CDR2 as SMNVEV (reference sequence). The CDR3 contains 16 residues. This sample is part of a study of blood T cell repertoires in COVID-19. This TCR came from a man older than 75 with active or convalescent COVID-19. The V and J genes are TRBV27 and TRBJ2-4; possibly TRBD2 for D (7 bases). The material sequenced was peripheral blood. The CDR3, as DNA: TGTGCCAGCAGCCACGGCAGGGGAGGGCTTAGCAACATTCAGTACTTC. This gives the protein CASSHGRGGLSNIQYF.